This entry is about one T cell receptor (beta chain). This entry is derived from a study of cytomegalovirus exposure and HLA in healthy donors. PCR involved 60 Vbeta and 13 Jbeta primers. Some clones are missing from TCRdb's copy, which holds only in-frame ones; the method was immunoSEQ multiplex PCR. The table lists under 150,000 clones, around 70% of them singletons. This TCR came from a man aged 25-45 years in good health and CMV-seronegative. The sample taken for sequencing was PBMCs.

DNA for the CDR3: TGTGCCTGGAGCCAGACGGGACTAGCCGCAGATACGCAGTATTTT. This encodes CAWSQTGLAADTQYF. The rearrangement links TRBV30 to TRBJ2-3; 9 bases align to TRBD2. From germline, CDR1 is GTSNPN and CDR2 SVGIG (reference sequence). Germline trimming cut 3 bases from V and 4 bases from J; bases unmatched to any gene: 8. This CDR3 is 15 amino acids long.